The rows below give T cell receptor beta chains drawn from one sample of a study. MiXCR, run by TCRdb on the RT-PCR reads, gives a single entry per CDR3 protein. The sample comprises hundreds of thousands of distinct CDR3 sequences, over 12% of which are singletons, and 3.6% rests with the top ten. Input material: memory CD4+ T cells from blood. Every receptor here comes from a female donor in good health, serving as a healthy control. CDR3s include the opening cysteine and the closing phenylalanine or tryptophan. Each record gives: V gene, clone size, D gene, J gene, CDR3 length, CDR3 DNA, CDR3 protein. D genes are given only for firm matches. Clone size is given for some rows only: seen once, a few or many times, or a class if the clone is expanded.

>TRBV7-3|-|TRBD1|TRBJ2-2|16
TGTGCCAGCAGCTTAACCGCAGGGGGCGCGGGCGGGGAGCTGTTTTTT
CASSLTAGGAGGELFF
>TRBV3-1|-|-|TRBJ2-1|14
TGTGCCAGCAGCCGAGGACTAGGGGGAGGTGAGCAGTTCTTC
CASSRGLGGGEQFF
>TRBV19|-|TRBD2|TRBJ2-1|15
TGTGCCAGTAGTAACCCGGGACTAGCATCCTATGAGCAGTTCTTC
CASSNPGLASYEQFF
>TRBV7-2|few|-|TRBJ2-7|13
TGTGCCAGCAGCCCCCACAATCAAAACGAGCAGTACTTC
CASSPHNQNEQYF
>TRBV7-2|-|-|TRBJ2-7|12
TGTGCCAGCAGCTCACCAGTGGGCGAGCAGTACTTC
CASSSPVGEQYF
>TRBV7-3|-|-|TRBJ2-5|13
TGTGCCAGCAGCTTAGGGGAGGAGAGACCCCAGTACTTC
CASSLGEERPQYF
>TRBV6-1|-|-|TRBJ1-1|12
TGTGCCAGCAGTGACAGGGGCGAGAGGGCTTTCTTT
CASSDRGERAFF
>TRBV6-5|many|-|TRBJ1-2|14
TGTGCCAGCAGTTACACCGACAGGAGCTATGGCTACACCTTC
CASSYTDRSYGYTF
>TRBV5-1|-|-|TRBJ1-2|15
TGCGCCAGCAGCTTGCCGGCAGGACTCAACTATGGCTACACCTTC
CASSLPAGLNYGYTF
>TRBV6-6|few|TRBD1|TRBJ1-5|13
TGTGCCAGCAGAGGACAGGATGGGCAGCCCCAGCATTTT
CASRGQDGQPQHF
>TRBV4-2|many|-|TRBJ2-2|13
TGTGCCAGCAGCCCCTCGGGGACCGGGGAGCTGTTTTTT
CASSPSGTGELFF
>TRBV20-1|few|TRBD2|TRBJ2-1|16
TGCAGTGCTAGAGGTTCCAGCGGGGGGTCTTACAATGAGCAGTTCTTC
CSARGSSGGSYNEQFF
>TRBV28|-|-|TRBJ2-1|14
TGTGCCAGCAGCTCACTTGGACCACACAATGAGCAGTTCTTC
CASSSLGPHNEQFF
>TRBV6-5|-|TRBD2|TRBJ2-7|14
TGTGCCAGCGTCACTAGCGGGAGTTCCTACGAGCAGTACTTC
CASVTSGSSYEQYF
>TRBV4-3|few|-|TRBJ2-3|14
TGCGCCAGCAGCCAAGGAACGCCCACAGATACGCAGTATTTT
CASSQGTPTDTQYF
>TRBV28|once|TRBD1|TRBJ2-1|14
TGTGCCAGCCATCCCGGGACAGACTACAATGAGCAGTTCTTC
CASHPGTDYNEQFF
>TRBV7-2|many|-|TRBJ2-3|15
TGTGCCAGCATCCTATTCCGGGGGAACACAGATACGCAGTATTTT
CASILFRGNTDTQYF
>TRBV7-3|-|TRBD1|TRBJ2-4|16
TGTGCCAGCAGCCCATCGACAGGGGGCCTCGGGAACATTCAGTACTTC
CASSPSTGGLGNIQYF